The 6 T cell receptor beta chains in this list originate from one sample, sequenced in a study of tumor and adjacent non-tumor tissue in lung cancer. No cell sorting was done before RNA was extracted from the tissue. Three rounds of nested PCR, following a modified ARM-PCR protocol, produced the TCRbeta library. TCRdb reanalysed the multiplex PCR reads using MiXCR and keeps one entry per CDR3 protein. In the table there are approximately 68,000 distinct CDR3 sequences, 73% of which are singletons. What was sequenced was lung tumor tissue. The origin of the receptors is a man aged 55 to 70 with non-small cell lung cancer.

Notes on this clonotype: At one end the junction does not follow the germline gene, possibly because of a read error. This chain connects TRBV6-5 to TRBJ2-4; TRBD2 aligns across 12 bases. Germline values: CDR1 MNHEY, CDR2 SVGAGI. This CDR3 is built from 16 residues. The CDR3 loop reads CASRPGLAGRRHIEYF. Here the CDR3 DNA reads TGTGCCAGCAGGCCCGGACTAGCGGGAAGGCGACACATTGAGTACTTC.

A remark on this clonotype: At one end, the junction sequence differs from germline, possibly due to a read error. V usage is TRBV7-8 and J usage is TRBJ2-1; 13 bases line up with TRBD2. The CDR3 is 17 amino acids. The germline CDR1 and CDR2 sequences are SGHVS and FQNEAQ. DNA for the CDR3: TGTGCCAGCAGCACGCGGACTAGCGGGAGCCCCTACAATGAACAGTTCTTC. Translated, it gives CASSTRTSGSPYNEQFF.

Remarks on this clonotype: The conserved phenylalanine or tryptophan is not found at the CDR3 terminus, so this likely reflects a read error. This chain links TRBV29-1 with TRBJ1-2, with 8 bases that match TRBD1. The junction had 4 bases not matched to a gene; V was cut back by 4 bases and J by 6 bases. Germline V gene data show CDR1 as SQVTM and CDR2 as ANQGSEA. CDR3 size: 12 residues. This chain's CDR3 is CSVVQGVDGYTL. Here the CDR3 DNA reads TGCAGCGTTGTACAGGGGGTGGATGGCTACACCTTA.

V gene TRBV6-1 combines with J gene TRBJ2-2, with TRBD1 matching 8 bases. CDR1 and CDR2 from the germline V gene are MNHNS and SASEGT. V trimming: 10 bases; J trimming: 6 bases; junction bases outside the gene matches: 13. This CDR3 contains 15 residues. The CDR3 region is CANNELRQGSGELFF. CDR3 bases: TGTGCCAACAATGAGCTCCGACAGGGGTCCGGGGAGCTGTTTTTT.

This clonotype appeared many times. This chain connects TRBV5-4 to TRBJ2-7; no firm D call. The CDR3 covers 13 residues. From germline, CDR1 is SGHNT and CDR2 YYREEE (reference sequence). The V end lost 0 bases, the J end lost 6 bases, and 10 bases lay between the germline ends. This chain's CDR3 is CASSLDSHGEQYF. CDR3 bases: TGTGCCAGCAGCTTGGATAGCCACGGCGAGCAGTACTTC.

This clonotype was recorded a few times. A much larger clone differs by one base, so this may be a read error. The rearrangement uses TRBV20-1 and TRBJ1-1; D gene uncertain. The CDR3 is 11 amino acids. Trimming stripped 1 base from V and 3 bases from J, with 3 bases between. Germline values: CDR1 DFQATT, CDR2 SNEGSKA (reference sequence). CDR3 nucleotides: TGCAGTGCTAGAGCGTACACTGAAGCTTTCTTT. It codes for CSARAYTEAFF.